The next 15 T cell receptor beta chains were all read from a single sample in a study of T cell responses to AZD1222 COVID-19 vaccine (dated by TCRdb to the early 2020s). Read against the paper, the sample's time point label means: baseline before first vaccination. The library was made by the immunoSEQ multiplex PCR assay. The source is immuneACCESS, and TCRdb retained only in-frame sequences with V and J called. Part of the clones is not carried over; for the studies checked, unresolved V genes explain less than half of this, and the remainder is unexplained. Across this sample there are 90,000 to 100,000 clones, with around 88% seen only once. 6.5% to 8% of the sample rests with the top ten. This sample comprised peripheral blood, obtained on day 0 of AZD1222 vaccination. The receptors derive from an adult in good health.

The V and J genes are TRBV10-3 and TRBJ2-7; TRBD2 matches at 11 bases. Trimming cost V 4 bases and J 3 bases; bases outside gene matches: 5. The germline V gene has CDR1 ENHRY and CDR2 SYGVKD. The CDR3 extends over 15 amino acids. CDR3 sequence reads: CAISGSLAGDYEQYF. The DNA of the CDR3 is TGTGCCATCAGTGGGTCACTAGCGGGGGACTACGAGCAGTACTTC.

The chain recombines TRBV6-6 with TRBJ2-3; 9 nucleotides match TRBD1. This CDR3 comprises 16 residues. Germline CDR1 is MNHNY and CDR2 is SVGAGI (reference sequence). Trimming cost V 0 bases and J 3 bases; bases outside gene matches: 4. CDR3 sequence: CASSYSVDRGTDTQYF. The CDR3 DNA follows: TGTGCCAGCAGTTACTCGGTGGACAGGGGTACAGATACGCAGTATTTT.

The rearrangement links TRBV5-8 to TRBJ1-4, with D possibly being TRBD1 (6 bases). In germline, CDR1 is SGHTS, CDR2 YDEGEE. The ends were cut back, 4 bases at V and 0 bases at J, with 13 bases in the middle. The CDR3 length is 16 residues. CDR3 bases: TGTGCCAGCAGCACAGGACAGTACGCAACTAATGAAAAACTGTTTTTT. Amino acid sequence: CASSTGQYATNEKLFF.

V and J are TRBV7-3 and TRBJ2-2, with a weak D call TRBD1 (6 bases). Germline CDR1 SGHTA, CDR2 FQGTGA. This CDR3 has 15 residues. V was clipped by 5 bases and J by 3 bases, with 13 bases between them. CDR3 protein: CASSPQAGDTGELFF. The CDR3 region has the DNA TGTGCCAGCAGCCCCCAGGCAGGGGACACCGGGGAGCTGTTTTTT.

Only one count was recorded for this clone. The chain uses TRBV5-1 and TRBJ1-5, with D possibly TRBD1 on 6 matching bases. This CDR3 is 16 amino acids long. The ends were cut back, 4 bases at V and 0 bases at J, with 14 bases in the middle. CDR1 is SGHRS, CDR2 YFSETQ, per germline. This chain's CDR3 is CASSDGGTPSNQPQHF. In DNA, the CDR3 is TGCGCCAGCAGCGATGGGGGGACACCTAGCAATCAGCCCCAGCATTTT.

This CDR3 is CASRHSGGSYNEQFF. The CDR3 DNA reads as TGTGCCAGCAGGCACAGCGGGGGCTCCTACAATGAGCAGTTCTTC. J is TRBJ2-1 and V is TRBV6-5; the match to TRBD2 covers 8 bases. CDR1 and CDR2 from the germline V gene are MNHEY and SVGAGI. The CDR3 is made up of 15 amino acids. V lost 6 bases and J lost 0; bases outside the gene matches: 4.

The J gene is TRBJ2-5, the V gene TRBV12-3 or TRBV12-4; D is possibly TRBD1 (6 bases). CDR3 length: 13 amino acids. Trimming took 2 bases from V and 5 from J, leaving 9 bases between them. CDR3 protein: CASSLTQGETQYF. The CDR3 bases are TGTGCCAGCAGTTTAACTCAGGGGGAGACCCAGTACTTC.

V usage is TRBV10-3 and J usage is TRBJ1-1; 10 bases match TRBD1. The J segment lost 7 bases and the V segment lost 4 bases, leaving 9 bases of the junction unmatched. This CDR3 contains 15 residues. CDR1 is ENHRY and CDR2 is SYGVKD in the germline V gene. CDR3: CAISAPGQGPGEAFF. In DNA form, the CDR3 reads TGTGCCATCAGTGCTCCGGGACAGGGGCCGGGTGAAGCTTTCTTT.

The V and J genes are TRBV7-7 and TRBJ2-1; D unresolved. CDR1 SSHAT and CDR2 FNYEAQ come from the germline V gene (reference sequence). Between the trimmed V and J ends, which lost 5 bases and 3 bases, there was a span of 17 bases. This CDR3 is built from 16 residues. CDR3 DNA: TGTGCCAGCAGCCCCCGAGTAGTTTGGGGCTACAATGAGCAGTTCTTC. This translates into CASSPRVVWGYNEQFF.

This sequence joins TRBV19 and TRBJ2-1; 8 bases agree with TRBD1. Germline CDR1 and CDR2: LNHDA and SQIVND (reference sequence). This CDR3 is 15 amino acids long. V shed 10 bases, J shed 7 bases, and the junction held 15 bases outside the gene matches. This chain's CDR3 is CATSIPGQERNEQFF. In DNA, the CDR3 is TGTGCCACCTCCATCCCGGGACAGGAGCGGAATGAGCAGTTCTTC.

CDR3 coding DNA: TGCGCCAGCAGCCACCCCATACGGGAGTGGGGGGCAGATACGCAGTATTTT. This gives the protein CASSHPIREWGADTQYF. This chain links TRBV4-1 with TRBJ2-3, with TRBD2 as a possible D gene (6 bases). The germline V gene has CDR1 MGHRA and CDR2 YSYEKL. There are 17 residues in the CDR3. Trimming left V 3 bases short and J 4 bases short, with 20 bases between.

The chain carries TRBV28 and TRBJ1-4; D might be TRBD1 (6 bases). From germline, CDR1 is MDHEN and CDR2 SYDVKM. The V end lost 6 bases, the J end lost 8 bases, and 16 bases lay between the germline ends. This CDR3 comprises 14 residues. The CDR3 here is CASRGGGEGEKLFF. In DNA, the CDR3 is TGTGCCAGCAGAGGAGGGGGGGAAGGGGAAAAACTGTTTTTT.

The V and J genes are TRBV7-9 and TRBJ1-5; a possible D gene is TRBD1 (6 bases). The germline V gene has CDR1 SEHNR and CDR2 FQNEAQ (reference sequence). V lost 3 bases, J lost 3 bases, and 9 bases lay in between. This CDR3 spans 14 amino acids. This CDR3 reads CASSLTGINQPQHF. The DNA of the CDR3 is TGTGCCAGCAGCTTGACAGGAATCAATCAGCCCCAGCATTTT.

This chain connects TRBV7-3 to TRBJ1-1, with D maybe TRBD1 (5 bases). This CDR3 spans 13 amino acids. Per the germline V gene, CDR1 is SGHTA and CDR2 is FQGTGA. The V and J ends lost 5 bases and 5 bases respectively, with 12 bases between them. CDR3 sequence reads: CASSPMSGTEAFF. The CDR3 DNA sequence: TGTGCCAGCAGCCCGATGTCAGGGACTGAAGCTTTCTTT.

The V call is TRBV15, the J call TRBJ1-2; D not certain. Per the germline V gene, CDR1 is LNHNV and CDR2 is YYDKDF (reference sequence). There are 12 residues in the CDR3. V lost 0 bases, J lost 7 bases, and 6 bases lay in between. This CDR3 is CATSRDWGGYTF. Here the CDR3 DNA reads TGTGCCACCAGCAGAGACTGGGGTGGCTACACCTTC.